This entry is about one T cell receptor beta chain. The treatment was: preoperative locoregional IRX-2 cytokine immunotherapy. This phase Ib study tested locoregional IRX-2 cytokine immunotherapy given before surgery. This CDR3 contains 16 residues. Germline V gene sequence: CDR1 GTSNPN, CDR2 SVGIG (reference sequence). Losses at the gene ends were 0 bases for V and 6 bases for J; bases not matched to a gene: 11. The data belong to a study of preoperative IRX-2 immunotherapy in early breast cancer. Using immunoSEQ multiplex PCR, the repertoire was profiled, and TCRdb retains in-frame clones only, with some absent. The sample comprises 34,000 or so clones, roughly 80% of which are singletons, and 2% to 3% rests with the top ten.

The sequence was obtained from a human donor with breast cancer. Sequencing was performed on lymph node tissue, taken from a patient treated with IRX-2 immunotherapy. This chain uses TRBV30 with TRBJ2-7; 10 bases are shared with TRBD1. The CDR3 sequence is CAWSVGAGTGAGEQYF. The CDR3 coding sequence is TGTGCCTGGAGTGTGGGAGCCGGGACAGGGGCTGGCGAGCAGTACTTC.